The 20 T cell receptor beta chains in this list originate from one sample, sequenced in a study of blood T cell repertoires in COVID-19. Clones were read by immunoSEQ multiplex PCR, and TCRdb kept only the in-frame ones, dropping some. The sample includes some 120,000 clones, 84% of them seen just once. Sequences were obtained from peripheral blood. The origin of the receptors is a human donor in a cohort sampled during active COVID-19.

The rearrangement joins TRBV18 to TRBJ1-6; D gene ambiguous. The V gene's germline CDR1 is KGHSH and CDR2 LQKENI. Trimming pared 2 bases from V and 5 bases from J, leaving 10 bases between. There are 15 residues in the CDR3. This chain's CDR3 is CASSPGAADNSPLHF. The CDR3 nucleotides are TGTGCCAGCTCACCAGGTGCAGCGGATAATTCACCCCTCCACTTT.

This clone was recorded only once. The genes are TRBV6-1 and TRBJ2-2; 8 bases agree with TRBD1. This CDR3 is 17 amino acids long. The V gene end was trimmed by 1 base and the J gene end by 0 bases; junction bases not matched to a gene: 4. Per the germline V gene, CDR1 is MNHNS and CDR2 is SASEGT. The CDR3 spells CASSEGQGPSNTGELFF. CDR3 in DNA: TGTGCCAGCAGTGAAGGACAGGGGCCATCGAACACCGGGGAGCTGTTTTTT.

With regard to this clone: A read error may account for a junction end that differs from germline. The V and J genes are TRBV4-1 and TRBJ2-2; 8 bases align to TRBD2. Germline loops: CDR1 MGHRA, CDR2 YSYEKL. The CDR3 is 19 amino acids. In DNA, the CDR3 is TGCGCCCGCAGCCGACAATGGGGGCCGCGGGGGGCGAACACCGGGGAGCTGTTTTTT. Translation: CARSRQWGPRGANTGELFF.

A few counts support this clone. The genes are TRBV5-1 and TRBJ2-1; 10 bases line up with TRBD2. The CDR3 has 15 residues. Germline CDR1 SGHRS, CDR2 YFSETQ. V was clipped by 2 bases and J by 8 bases; unmatched bases: 7. The CDR3 bases are TGCGCCAGCAGCTTCGGGACTAGCGAATGGGATGAGCAGTTCTTC. Protein: CASSFGTSEWDEQFF.

The J gene is TRBJ2-4, the V gene TRBV6-1; 8 bases map to TRBD1. V shed 2 bases, J shed 5 bases, and the junction held 2 bases outside the gene matches. CDR1 and CDR2 (germline): MNHNS, SASEGT. This CDR3 region has 14 residues. CDR3: CASSEQGAQNIQYF. The CDR3 DNA reads TGTGCCAGCAGTGAACAGGGGGCCCAAAACATTCAGTACTTC.

The V gene is TRBV6-5, the J gene TRBJ1-1; a possible D gene is TRBD1 (6 bases). This CDR3 is built from 15 residues. Germline CDR1 and CDR2: MNHEY and SVGAGI. The germline V and J ends were trimmed by 5 bases and 1 base, with 14 bases remaining between them. In nucleotides, the CDR3 is TGTGCCAGCAGTCCTGGGGGGGCGTCGAACACTGAAGCTTTCTTT. Its translation: CASSPGGASNTEAFF.

This clone came up a few times. The gene calls are TRBV7-8 and TRBJ1-4; the D gene is possibly TRBD1 (5 bases). Per the germline V gene, CDR1 is SGHVS and CDR2 is FQNEAQ. The CDR3 runs 15 residues. Deletions cut 10 bases from V and 0 bases from J, with 15 bases between. DNA for the CDR3: TGTGCCACACTACAGGACCCTGCAACTAATGAAAAACTGTTTTTT. Protein: CATLQDPATNEKLFF. Drawing the rest from reference TRBV7-8 and TRBJ1-4, the complete variable domain is GAGVSQSPRYKVAKRGQDVALRCDPISGHVSLFWYQQALGQGPEFLTYFQNEAQLDKSGLPSDRFFAERPEGSVSTLKIQRTQQEDSAVYLCATLQDPATNEKLFFGSGTQLSVL.

This clone has a count of ten or more. The chain has TRBV30 and TRBJ2-7; a weak D match, TRBD1 (5 bases). Germline V gene data show CDR1 as GTSNPN and CDR2 as SVGIG (reference sequence). V was clipped by 3 bases and J by 4 bases, with 7 bases between them. The CDR3 extends over 11 amino acids. CDR3 loop: CAWRDTYEQYF. The CDR3, as DNA: TGTGCCTGGAGGGACACGTACGAGCAGTACTTC.

The V gene is TRBV29-1, the J gene TRBJ2-7; D might be TRBD2 (7 bases). In germline, CDR1 is SQVTM, CDR2 ANQGSEA. V was trimmed by 4 bases and J by 3 bases, leaving 16 bases between them. The CDR3 spans 14 residues. The CDR3 loop is CSVVGGLPLYEQYF. The CDR3 DNA is TGCAGCGTTGTCGGGGGGCTTCCCCTCTACGAGCAGTACTTC.

The V and J genes are TRBV5-1 and TRBJ2-3, with TRBD2 matching over 9 bases. The CDR3 has 16 residues. CDR1 SGHRS and CDR2 YFSETQ come from the germline V gene. The trim removed 3 bases at V and 4 bases at J, leaving 9 bases unmatched. In nucleotides, the CDR3 is TGCGCCAGCAGCTCGAGATCAGCGGGGGGATCAGATACGCAGTATTTT. Its protein product is CASSSRSAGGSDTQYF.

In this sample, this clone is medium-sized. This chain joins TRBV30 and TRBJ1-1; D unresolved. Trimming removed 2 bases from V and 0 bases from J, with 7 bases in between. The CDR3 has 13 residues. Germline loops: CDR1 GTSNPN, CDR2 SVGIG (reference sequence). Here the CDR3 reads CAWSYQLNTEAFF. The CDR3 region has the DNA TGTGCCTGGAGTTATCAGTTGAACACTGAAGCTTTCTTT.

Only one count was recorded for this clone. The rearrangement uses TRBV10-3 and TRBJ2-1; 7 bases match TRBD1. The length of the CDR3 is 13 residues. The germline V gene has CDR1 ENHRY and CDR2 SYGVKD. Unmatched junction bases numbered 5, after V lost 8 bases and J lost 4 bases. Here the CDR3 reads CAIRTGQYNEQFF. The DNA of the CDR3 is TGTGCCATCCGTACGGGACAGTACAATGAGCAGTTCTTC.

The rearrangement uses TRBV3-1 (or the pseudogene TRBV3-2) and TRBJ1-1; 8 bases agree with TRBD1. Trimming removed 2 bases from V and 11 bases from J; junction bases left unmatched: 31. This CDR3 is 21 amino acids long. In germline, CDR1 is LGHDT, CDR2 YNNKEL (reference sequence). The CDR3 region is CASSQFASSGTGRTGPLLAFF. The CDR3 bases are TGTGCCAGCAGCCAATTCGCTTCGTCCGGGACAGGACGCACTGGTCCGCTGTTGGCTTTCTTT.

V and J are TRBV11-2 and TRBJ2-1; TRBD1 matches 7 bases. With 1 base clipped from V and 4 bases from J, the junction kept 1 base outside the gene matches. Germline V gene lookup returns CDR1 SGHAT and CDR2 FQNNGV. This CDR3 has 14 amino acids. CDR3 amino acids: CASSLGDRYNEQFF. DNA of the CDR3: TGTGCCAGCAGCTTAGGGGACAGATACAATGAGCAGTTCTTC.

This chain connects TRBV7-2 to TRBJ2-6; D possibly corresponds to TRBD2 (5 bases). CDR3 length: 15 residues. V lost 8 bases and J 3 bases, leaving 14 bases between the germline ends. The germline V gene encodes CDR1 SGHTA and CDR2 FQGNSA. The CDR3 spells CASEPGGGGANVLTF. The CDR3 nucleotides are TGTGCCAGCGAGCCTGGAGGAGGTGGGGCCAACGTCCTGACTTTC.

The CDR3 DNA is TGTGCCAGCAGAAACAAGGGACAGGGTAGTTCACCCCTCCACTTT. Encoded protein: CASRNKGQGSSPLHF. The V and J genes are TRBV6-6 and TRBJ1-6; 9 nucleotides line up with TRBD1. V was pared by 6 bases and J by 9 bases, with 9 bases of the junction left unmatched. CDR1 is MNHNY and CDR2 is SVGAGI in the germline V gene (reference sequence). The CDR3 totals 15 residues.

This clone was recorded only once. The J gene is TRBJ2-5, the V gene TRBV5-4; perhaps TRBD1 as D (6 bases). This CDR3 is built from 13 residues. The ends were cut back, 4 bases at V and 5 bases at J, with 12 bases in the middle. From germline, CDR1 is SGHNT and CDR2 YYREEE (reference sequence). The CDR3 coding sequence is TGTGCCAGCAGCCGGACCAGGGGCGAGACCCAGTACTTC. It is translated as CASSRTRGETQYF.

V usage is TRBV5-1 and J usage is TRBJ1-1; D ambiguous. V lost 7 bases and J 4 bases, leaving 11 bases between the germline ends. CDR3 length: 12 amino acids. Looked up from germline, CDR1 is SGHRS and CDR2 is YFSETQ. The CDR3 DNA is TGCGCCAGCTCCGCTGAGGGCACTGAAGCTTTCTTT. Translated: CASSAEGTEAFF.

The rearrangement joins TRBV6-5 to TRBJ1-2; D unresolved. Trimming shortened V by 7 bases and J by 2 bases, and 17 bases separated the two germline ends. This CDR3 region has 15 residues. Germline V gene lookup returns CDR1 MNHEY and CDR2 SVGAGI. CDR3 region: CASMTWSVGNYGYTF. The CDR3 DNA reads as TGTGCCAGCATGACGTGGTCAGTGGGCAACTATGGCTACACCTTC.

Comments on this clone: Other DNA sequences in this specimen translate into the identical CDR3. The V gene is TRBV27, the J gene TRBJ2-3; 7 positions agree with TRBD2. V gave up 3 bases and J gave up 1 base; unmatched junction bases: 1. Germline-derived CDR1 and CDR2 are MNHEY and SMNVEV (reference sequence). CDR3 length equals 14 residues. Here the CDR3 reads CASSLSGGTDTQYF. The CDR3 region has the DNA TGTGCCAGCAGTTTGAGCGGGGGCACAGATACGCAGTATTTT.